This T cell receptor (beta chain) came from a study of cytomegalovirus exposure and HLA in healthy donors. As for this clone: Its antigen remains unknown.

From germline, CDR1 is MNHNS and CDR2 SASEGT. The CDR3 contains 16 residues. Primers for the PCR totalled 60 Vbeta and 13 Jbeta. Produced via immunoSEQ multiplex PCR; TCRdb's table is partial and in-frame only. The table has approximately 180,000 clones, approximately 78% seen once. Notes on the study in general: It was shown in a later analysis that HLA-associated TCR beta chains were more clonally expanded than other, equally common chains. In a later analysis, HLA-C alleles had the fewest associated TCRs, DRB1 alleles the most. Associated with cytomegalovirus, according to the listing, were 150 to 200 TCR beta chains.

The sample was PBMCs. This clonotype was obtained from a human donor in good health. The chain carries TRBV6-1 and TRBJ2-5, with no clear D. Judging by the DNA end, TRBJ2-7 fits better; the J call may be wrong. The CDR3 loop is CASSDGISAAIVEQYF. CDR3 DNA: TGTGCCAGCAGTGACGGAATCTCCGCGGCGATAGTCGAGCAGTACTTC.